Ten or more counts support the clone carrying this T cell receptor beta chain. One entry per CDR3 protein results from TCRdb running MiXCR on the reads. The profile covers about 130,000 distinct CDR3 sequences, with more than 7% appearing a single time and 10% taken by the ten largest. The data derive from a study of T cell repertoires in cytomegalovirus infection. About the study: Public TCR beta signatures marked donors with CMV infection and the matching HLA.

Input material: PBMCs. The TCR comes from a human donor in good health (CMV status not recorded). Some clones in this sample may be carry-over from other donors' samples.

The CDR3 reads CASSPLRVGTEAFF. DNA for the CDR3: TGTGCCAGCAGTCCCCTTCGGGTCGGCACTGAAGCTTTCTTT. V usage is TRBV28 and J usage is TRBJ1-1; D is ambiguous. CDR1 and CDR2 (germline): MDHEN, SYDVKM. CDR3 size: 14 residues. The V end lost 5 bases, the J end lost 4 bases, and 14 bases lay between the germline ends.